The 15 T cell receptor beta chains below come from one sample, sequenced in a study of shared clonotypes between healthy human individuals. Some clones are missing from TCRdb's copy, which holds only in-frame ones; the method was immunoSEQ multiplex PCR. The data contain around 2,000,000 clones, about 95% of them singletons. The sample taken for sequencing was naive CD4+ T cells sorted from blood. The subset is: CD45RA+ positively selected. Receptor source: a man aged 18 to 29 in good health.

A word on this clone: Other DNA variants within this sample encode the same CDR3. The chain employs TRBV27 and TRBJ2-7; no clear D gene. This CDR3 is built from 17 residues. Trimming took 5 bases from V and 1 from J, leaving 21 bases between them. Germline loops: CDR1 MNHEY, CDR2 SMNVEV (reference sequence). The CDR3: CASSPTRWGKDSYEQYF. CDR3 DNA: TGTGCCAGCAGTCCGACCCGATGGGGAAAGGATTCCTACGAGCAGTACTTC.

The rearrangement uses TRBV6-5 and TRBJ2-7; D could derive from TRBD1 or TRBD2 (5 bases each). V was clipped by 10 bases and J by 2 bases, with 15 bases between them. The CDR3 is made up of 13 amino acids. The germline gives CDR1 MNHEY, CDR2 SVGAGI. CDR3: CATSGTVPYEQYF. Here the CDR3 DNA reads TGTGCCACCTCTGGGACGGTTCCCTACGAGCAGTACTTC.

V usage is TRBV6-5 and J usage is TRBJ1-1; D is possibly TRBD1 (5 bases). V gave up 10 bases and J gave up 4 bases, with 13 bases separating them. Germline CDR1 and CDR2: MNHEY and SVGAGI. The CDR3 loop spans 12 amino acids. The DNA of the CDR3 is TGTGCCACTGCATCAGGGTCCACTGAAGCTTTCTTT. Its protein product is CATASGSTEAFF.

This sequence joins TRBV4-1 and TRBJ1-1; TRBD1 aligns across 7 bases. The ends lost 0 bases at V and 11 bases at J; junction bases unmatched: 12. CDR1 and CDR2 from the germline V gene are MGHRA and YSYEKL. The length of the CDR3 is 15 residues. CDR3 nucleotides: TGCGCCAGCAGCCAAGATGGTGACAGGGTTAGAGGGGCTTTCTTT. Translating it yields CASSQDGDRVRGAFF.

The V call is TRBV6-1, the J call TRBJ2-7, with a weak D call TRBD2 (6 bases). Trimming left V 2 bases short and J 0 bases short, with 14 bases between. This CDR3 has 16 residues. Germline V gene lookup returns CDR1 MNHNS and CDR2 SASEGT. The CDR3 DNA reads as TGTGCCAGCAGTGAACGTTGGAGGGCCCTCTCCTACGAGCAGTACTTC. Its protein product is CASSERWRALSYEQYF.

This chain connects TRBV6-5 to TRBJ2-7; D may be TRBD2 (6 bases). CDR1 is MNHEY and CDR2 is SVGAGI in the germline V gene. CDR3 length equals 14 residues. The V gene lost 10 bases and the J gene lost 9 bases, with 25 bases spanning the gap. The CDR3 loop reads CATSSGDRVLWQYF. CDR3 bases: TGTGCCACCTCGTCGGGGGATCGGGTCTTGTGGCAGTACTTC.

V and J are TRBV7-6 and TRBJ2-7; tentatively, D is TRBD1 (5 bases). The germline CDR1 and CDR2 sequences are SGHVS and FNYEAQ. This CDR3 contains 13 residues. V was cut by 6 bases and J by 3 bases, with 12 bases left in between. This CDR3 reads CASSRQRDYEQYF. In nucleotides, the CDR3 is TGTGCCAGCAGTCGACAGAGAGACTACGAGCAGTACTTC.

CDR3 DNA: TGTGCCAGCAGTACTACAGTGCAGGGGACCCAGTACTTC. Protein sequence: CASSTTVQGTQYF. This chain joins TRBV6-5 and TRBJ2-5; possible D gene TRBD1, 5 bases. CDR3 length: 13 residues. From germline, CDR1 is MNHEY and CDR2 SVGAGI. V dropped 5 bases and J dropped 7 bases, with 14 bases sitting between them.

This clone was observed once. The same CDR3 is also encoded by other DNA sequences in this sample. The chain combines TRBV5-1 with TRBJ2-3; 10 bases align to TRBD1. With V trimmed by 3 bases and J by 3 bases, 4 bases remained unmatched. This CDR3 has 15 residues. The germline V gene encodes CDR1 SGHRS and CDR2 YFSETQ. DNA of the CDR3: TGCGCCAGCAGCTCCCGGACAGGGGGAACAGATACGCAGTATTTT. As protein: CASSSRTGGTDTQYF.

The V call is TRBV9, the J call TRBJ2-5, with 11 bases that match TRBD2. The germline gives CDR1 SGDLS, CDR2 YYNGEE. Trimming removed 3 bases from V and 6 bases from J; junction bases left unmatched: 13. This CDR3 is built from 17 residues. The CDR3: CASSATIAGGPMKTQYF. In nucleotides, the CDR3 is TGTGCCAGCAGCGCCACTATAGCGGGAGGGCCGATGAAGACCCAGTACTTC.

Turning to this clone: The identical CDR3 is also encoded by other nucleotide sequences in the sample. The J gene is TRBJ2-7, the V gene TRBV4-3; 9 nucleotides agree with TRBD2. Germline-derived CDR1 and CDR2 are LGHNA and YSLEER. V shed 3 bases, J shed 1 base, and the junction held 1 base outside the gene matches. This CDR3 contains 14 residues. CDR3 protein: CASSQLAGSYEQYF. CDR3 DNA sequence: TGCGCCAGCAGCCAGCTAGCGGGATCCTACGAGCAGTACTTC.

This clone has only one observation. The V call is TRBV5-1, the J call TRBJ2-3, with unresolved D. This CDR3 contains 16 residues. Germline lookup yields CDR1 SGHRS and CDR2 YFSETQ. The V end lost 3 bases, the J end lost 0 bases, and 14 bases lay between the germline ends. The CDR3 DNA follows: TGCGCCAGCAGCTCAAGCGCAAAGATCAGCACAGATACGCAGTATTTT. It specifies CASSSSAKISTDTQYF.

The rearrangement links TRBV28 to TRBJ1-5, with TRBD1 identical over 8 bases. V lost 2 bases to trimming and J lost 3 bases; unmatched junction nucleotides: 6. Germline lookup yields CDR1 MDHEN and CDR2 SYDVKM. The CDR3 loop spans 16 amino acids. CDR3 sequence reads: CASSLRGTGLNQPQHF. In DNA, the CDR3 is TGTGCCAGCAGTTTAAGGGGGACAGGTCTCAATCAGCCCCAGCATTTT.

This clone appeared a single time. The chain recombines TRBV5-1 with TRBJ2-5; 10 bases are shared with TRBD1. This CDR3 comprises 15 residues. In germline, CDR1 is SGHRS, CDR2 YFSETQ. J was trimmed by 4 bases and V by 2 bases; bases with no gene match: 5. In nucleotides, the CDR3 is TGCGCCAGCAGCTTCGGACAGGGGGTCAGAGAGACCCAGTACTTC. It translates to CASSFGQGVRETQYF.

Of note for this clone: Other nucleotide sequences from this sample produce the same CDR3. The gene calls are TRBV10-3 and TRBJ1-2; D is unclear. The CDR3 is 14 amino acids. Germline V gene lookup returns CDR1 ENHRY and CDR2 SYGVKD. Trimming took 2 bases from V and 0 from J, leaving 7 bases between them. In DNA, the CDR3 is TGTGCCATCAGTGAGGTCGGAGCTAACTATGGCTACACCTTC. This gives the protein CAISEVGANYGYTF.